Shown below are 24 T cell receptor beta chains from a single sample sequenced in a study of shared clonotypes between healthy human individuals. The protocol was immunoSEQ multiplex PCR, while the TCRdb copy is restricted to in-frame clones and leaves out a portion. The sample has approximately 2.5 million clones; more than 90% are singletons. Sequencing was performed on naive CD4+ T cells sorted from blood. Sample subset: CD45RA+ positively selected. The origin of the receptors is a man in his late teens or twenties in good health.

The CDR3 sequence: CASSFQLAGVSLETQYF. DNA for the CDR3: TGCGCCAGCAGCTTCCAGCTAGCGGGAGTAAGCTTAGAGACCCAGTACTTC. J is TRBJ2-5 and V is TRBV5-1; TRBD2 aligns across 10 bases. This CDR3 spans 17 amino acids. Germline V gene sequence: CDR1 SGHRS, CDR2 YFSETQ. V lost 2 bases, J lost 4 bases, and 11 bases stayed unmatched.

The chain joins TRBV11-2 to TRBJ2-3, with 11 bases identical to TRBD2. CDR3 length equals 15 residues. Germline V gene data show CDR1 as SGHAT and CDR2 as FQNNGV. With V trimmed by 1 base and J by 6 bases, 3 bases remained unmatched. The CDR3 coding sequence is TGTGCCAGCAGCTTAGTTAGCGGGAGGGGGGATACGCAGTATTTT. It translates to CASSLVSGRGDTQYF. The entire variable domain, with the rest obtained from reference TRBV11-2 and TRBJ2-3, is as follows: EAGVAQSPRYKIIEKRQSVAFWCNPISGHATLYWYQQILGQGPKLLIQFQNNGVVDDSQLPKDRFSAERLKGVDSTLKIQPAKLEDSAVYLCASSLVSGRGDTQYFGPGTRLTVL.

This chain connects TRBV14 to TRBJ2-1, with 10 positions matching TRBD2. The V segment lost 4 bases and the J segment 9 bases; nucleotides outside the gene matches: 12. CDR3 length: 16 amino acids. The germline gives CDR1 SGHDN, CDR2 FVKESK. The CDR3 loop reads CASSPKTSGRATEQFF. CDR3 DNA: TGTGCCAGCAGCCCTAAGACCAGCGGGAGGGCCACTGAGCAGTTCTTC.

This chain links TRBV27 with TRBJ2-7; 14 bases are shared with TRBD2. J gave up 0 bases and V 7 bases, and 8 bases lay outside the gene matches. The CDR3 has 17 residues. From germline, CDR1 is MNHEY and CDR2 SMNVEV (reference sequence). The CDR3 loop is CASKAGTSGGTSYEQYF. DNA for the CDR3: TGTGCCAGCAAAGCCGGGACTAGCGGGGGAACCTCCTACGAGCAGTACTTC.

In DNA, the CDR3 is TGTGCCAGCAGTTCCCGGGTCTTATTCGGGGAGCAGTACTTC. Amino acids: CASSSRVLFGEQYF. The chain joins TRBV14 to TRBJ2-7; D is ambiguous. The V gene lost 6 bases and the J gene lost 7 bases, with 19 bases spanning the gap. CDR1 and CDR2 from the germline V gene are SGHDN and FVKESK. The CDR3 runs 14 residues.

The gene calls are TRBV6-1 and TRBJ2-7; D may match TRBD1 or TRBD2 (5 bases each). CDR3 size: 14 residues. CDR1 is MNHNS and CDR2 is SASEGT in the germline V gene. The germline V and J ends were trimmed by 7 bases and 3 bases, with 16 bases remaining between them. CDR3 loop: CASTPRGDIYEQYF. The CDR3 DNA sequence: TGTGCCAGCACCCCAAGGGGAGATATCTACGAGCAGTACTTC.

The J gene is TRBJ2-3, the V gene TRBV5-1, with D perhaps TRBD2 (5 bases). CDR1 is SGHRS and CDR2 is YFSETQ in the germline V gene. With 2 bases removed from V and 4 bases from J, the gap between germline ends came to 20 bases. The CDR3 spans 17 residues. As DNA, the CDR3 is TGCGCCAGCAGCTTCGGCGAACTAGGGCCAAGGGCAGATACGCAGTATTTT. Its protein product is CASSFGELGPRADTQYF. Full variable domain (rest looked up from reference TRBV5-1 and TRBJ2-3): KAGVTQTPRYLIKTRGQQVTLSCSPISGHRSVSWYQQTPGQGLQFLFEYFSETQRNKGNFPGRFSGRQFSNSRSEMNVSTLELGDSALYLCASSFGELGPRADTQYFGPGTRLTVL.

This chain uses TRBV2 with TRBJ2-3, with 10 bases fitting TRBD2. Trimming at V came to 4 bases and at J to 8 bases, leaving 9 bases not matched to a gene. Germline V CDR1 and CDR2: SNHLY, FYNNEI. The CDR3 is 15 residues long. CDR3 DNA: TGTGCCAGCAGTGTCGGTAGCGGGAGGCGGGGTACGCAGTATTTT. This codes for CASSVGSGRRGTQYF.

This clone has only one observation. CDR3 amino acids: CASSLVQLIGTEAFF. For the CDR3, the DNA is TGTGCCAGCAGCTTGGTTCAGTTGATCGGCACTGAAGCTTTCTTT. The V and J genes are TRBV11-1 and TRBJ1-1; D is unresolved. Per germline, CDR1 SGHAT and CDR2 FQDESV (reference sequence). This CDR3 spans 15 amino acids. Trimming removed 3 bases from V and 4 bases from J, with 15 bases in between.

The rearrangement links TRBV7-2 to TRBJ2-7, with D possibly matching TRBD2 (5 bases). Germline V CDR1 and CDR2: SGHTA, FQGNSA. V was pared by 1 base and J by 3 bases, with 13 bases between. The CDR3 contains 15 residues. CDR3 residues: CASSLGTLTNYEQYF. In DNA form, the CDR3 reads TGTGCCAGCAGCTTAGGGACCCTGACTAACTACGAGCAGTACTTC.

V gene TRBV19 combines with J gene TRBJ1-2, with 12 bases aligning to TRBD1. Trimming removed 5 bases from V and 4 bases from J; junction bases left unmatched: 8. The length of the CDR3 is 16 residues. The germline CDR1 and CDR2 sequences are LNHDA and SQIVND (reference sequence). The CDR3 sequence: CASSAGQGAASYGYTF. In DNA form, the CDR3 reads TGTGCCAGTAGTGCGGGACAGGGGGCGGCCTCCTATGGCTACACCTTC.

Concerning this clone: In the same sample, other DNA sequences code for this CDR3. The chain joins TRBV7-9 to TRBJ2-5, with D maybe TRBD2 (5 bases). The germline CDR1 and CDR2 sequences are SEHNR and FQNEAQ (reference sequence). Trimming shortened V by 4 bases and J by 5 bases, and 8 bases separated the two germline ends. The CDR3 spans 12 residues. The CDR3: CASSSRGETQYF. CDR3 DNA: TGTGCCAGCAGCTCCCGGGGTGAGACCCAGTACTTC.

V gene TRBV7-9 combines with J gene TRBJ1-2; 7 bases align to TRBD1. CDR3 length: 14 amino acids. J was trimmed by 4 bases and V by 4 bases; bases with no gene match: 6. Germline values: CDR1 SEHNR, CDR2 FQNEAQ (reference sequence). In DNA form, the CDR3 reads TGTGCCAGCAGCTCCGAACAGGGGAGCTATGGCTACACCTTC. This gives the protein CASSSEQGSYGYTF.

The J gene is TRBJ1-1, the V gene TRBV7-3; D is unclear. Germline V CDR1 and CDR2: SGHTA, FQGTGA. V was shortened by 2 bases and J by 0 bases, with 13 bases between the two germline ends. The CDR3 consists of 16 residues. The CDR3 is CASSLGSPEMNTEAFF. The CDR3 DNA reads TGTGCCAGCAGCTTAGGATCCCCGGAAATGAACACTGAAGCTTTCTTT.

The chain employs TRBV5-1 and TRBJ2-3; 9 nucleotides line up with TRBD2. The CDR3 is made up of 17 amino acids. Trimming at V came to 3 bases and at J to 3 bases, leaving 11 bases not matched to a gene. In germline, CDR1 is SGHRS, CDR2 YFSETQ. CDR3 sequence reads: CASSSELAGVWTDTQYF. CDR3 DNA: TGCGCCAGCAGCTCCGAATTAGCGGGAGTCTGGACAGATACGCAGTATTTT.

The V and J genes are TRBV7-2 and TRBJ2-7, with TRBD2 identical over 11 bases. Germline assignment: CDR1 SGHTA and CDR2 FQGNSA. V gave up 4 bases and J gave up 6 bases; unmatched junction bases: 8. This CDR3 region has 15 residues. CDR3 in DNA: TGTGCCAGCAGCTCGTGGGGGCTAGCGGGAGGCGAGCAGTACTTC. Encoded protein: CASSSWGLAGGEQYF. The full variable domain, in which reference TRBV7-2 and TRBJ2-7 provide the parts outside the CDR3, is GAGVSQSPSNKVTEKGKDVELRCDPISGHTALYWYRQSLGQGLEFLIYFQGNSAPDKSGLPSDRFSAERTGGSVSTLTIQRTQQEDSAVYLCASSSWGLAGGEQYFGPGTRLTVT.

The chain joins TRBV21-1 to TRBJ2-1; TRBD1, the table's D call, lacks a check against the DNA. TRBV21-1 constitutes a pseudogene. CDR3 size: 17 residues. This chain's CDR3 is CASSTLKRGTFYNEQFF. CDR3 nucleotides: TGTGCCAGCAGCACCTTAAAAAGGGGGACATTCTACAATGAGCAGTTCTTC.

This clone has just one count. Other DNA sequences in this specimen translate into the identical CDR3. The V gene is TRBV30, the J gene TRBJ1-1, with D possibly TRBD1 on 5 matching bases. This CDR3 has 15 amino acids. Trimming shortened V by 2 bases and J by 1 base, and 14 bases separated the two germline ends. Germline values: CDR1 GTSNPN, CDR2 SVGIG (reference sequence). The CDR3 coding sequence is TGTGCCTGGAGTATCACATCGAGGGGGAACACTGAAGCTTTCTTT. It is translated as CAWSITSRGNTEAFF.

The chain joins TRBV27 to TRBJ2-7; D uncertain. CDR1 and CDR2 from the germline V gene are MNHEY and SMNVEV (reference sequence). Trimming pared 5 bases from V and 12 bases from J, leaving 14 bases between. The CDR3 contains 11 residues. The CDR3 loop is CASSAWGSWYF. Written as DNA, the CDR3 is TGTGCCAGCAGTGCCTGGGGTAGCTGGTACTTC.

The chain recombines TRBV27 with TRBJ2-1, with TRBD1 matching 9 bases. The CDR3 has 15 amino acids. The ends lost 5 bases at V and 2 bases at J; junction bases unmatched: 4. The germline CDR1 and CDR2 sequences are MNHEY and SMNVEV (reference sequence). DNA of the CDR3: TGTGCCAGCAGTCCGACAGGGGGGGCCTACAATGAGCAGTTCTTC. As protein: CASSPTGGAYNEQFF.

The chain combines TRBV27 with TRBJ2-7; TRBD2 is a possible D gene (6 bases). Germline V gene sequence: CDR1 MNHEY, CDR2 SMNVEV (reference sequence). This CDR3 contains 15 residues. V shed 3 bases and J shed 3 bases, with 15 bases lying between them. CDR3 in amino acids: CASSFLGQGLYEQYF. The CDR3 DNA follows: TGTGCCAGCAGTTTTCTAGGGCAGGGACTCTACGAGCAGTACTTC.

To note about this clone: A read error may be the cause here, since a much bigger clone is one base away. The rearrangement uses TRBV2 and TRBJ2-2; D gene ambiguous. Between the trimmed V and J ends, which lost 6 bases and 3 bases, there was a span of 5 bases. This CDR3 has 12 residues. Germline V CDR1 and CDR2: SNHLY, FYNNEI. The CDR3 DNA follows: TGTGCCAGCAGCATGGACACCGGGGAGCTGTTTTTT. Translating it yields CASSMDTGELFF. Complete variable domain (other parts from reference TRBV2 and TRBJ2-2): EPEVTQTPSHQVTQMGQEVILRCVPISNHLYFYWYRQILGQKVEFLVSFYNNEISEKSEIFDDQFSVERPDGSNFTLKIRSTKLEDSAMYFCASSMDTGELFFGEGSRLTVL.

J is TRBJ1-6 and V is TRBV9; a weak D match, TRBD1 (6 bases). The CDR3 is 15 amino acids. V lost 3 bases, J lost 0 bases, and 7 bases lay in between. CDR1 and CDR2 (germline): SGDLS, YYNGEE. The CDR3 bases are TGTGCCAGCAGCGAGGACAGCTCCTATAATTCACCCCTCCACTTT. This sequence encodes CASSEDSSYNSPLHF.

In the case of this clone: The sample carries other DNA sequences with the same CDR3. DNA of the CDR3: TGTGCCAGCTCACCTTTGGACAGCCCGAACACTGAAGCTTTCTTT. This codes for CASSPLDSPNTEAFF. The chain has TRBV18 and TRBJ1-1, with TRBD1 as a possible D gene (6 bases). This CDR3 comprises 15 residues. Trimming shortened V by 3 bases and J by 1 base, and 12 bases separated the two germline ends. Germline assignment: CDR1 KGHSH and CDR2 LQKENI.